This T cell receptor beta chain was identified in a study of post-analysis software for immune sequencing data. The germline gives CDR1 KGHSH, CDR2 LQKENI. This CDR3 is built from 15 residues. The V segment lost 3 bases and the J segment 4 bases; nucleotides outside the gene matches: 5. This clonotype was recorded a few times. Its antigen is currently unknown. cDNA libraries for TCR beta contained unique molecular identifiers. MiXCR, run by TCRdb on the PCR reads, gives a single entry per CDR3 protein. The sample lists under 200,000 distinct CDR3 sequences, 35% to 40% occurring once. Overall study results and limits: The study found significantly lower normalized Chao1 diversity in multiple sclerosis patients than in controls.

The specimen was blood, collected after autologous hematopoietic stem cell transplantation. The chain joins TRBV18 to TRBJ1-5; 8 positions match TRBD1. This clonotype was obtained from a girl between 10 and 17 years old with multiple sclerosis. CDR3 in amino acids: CASSPRTGRNQPQHF. CDR3 nucleotide sequence: TGTGCCAGCTCACCTCGGACAGGGAGAAATCAGCCCCAGCATTTT.